The 32 T cell receptor beta chains presented below share a single source sample, sequenced in a study of shared clonotypes between healthy human individuals. Positively selected for CCR7, the CD45RO-negative cells used as naive CD8 cells excluded terminally differentiated effector memory CD45RA+ cells. Measured with immunoSEQ multiplex PCR; TCRdb has only the in-frame clones, and not every one. The profile shows roughly 2,000,000 clones, roughly 93% of them singletons. Sequenced: naive CD8+ T cells from PBMCs. The source is a man younger than 35 in good health. Some clones in this sample may be carry-over from other donors' samples.

The chain is built from TRBV4-3 and TRBJ2-5, with D possibly TRBD2 on 5 matching bases. Germline V gives CDR1 LGHNA, CDR2 YSLEER. The CDR3 is 17 residues long. V lost 4 bases, J lost 0 bases, and 18 bases lay in between. CDR3 sequence: CASSPYGEGPNQETQYF. The CDR3 DNA reads as TGCGCCAGCAGCCCGTACGGAGAGGGCCCTAACCAAGAGACCCAGTACTTC.

The chain combines TRBV27 with TRBJ1-1, with 9 bases that match TRBD1. Germline values: CDR1 MNHEY, CDR2 SMNVEV (reference sequence). The CDR3 loop spans 16 amino acids. V lost 6 bases and J lost 6; bases outside the gene matches: 14. The DNA for the CDR3 is TGTGCCAGCAGCTATCTTAGCACAGGGGGCGCATCTGAAGCTTTCTTT. Translated, it gives CASSYLSTGGASEAFF.

The chain employs TRBV19 and TRBJ2-7; 7 bases map to TRBD1. From germline, CDR1 is LNHDA and CDR2 SQIVND (reference sequence). This CDR3 has 12 residues. V was pared by 8 bases and J by 3 bases, with 4 bases of the junction left unmatched. The CDR3 nucleotides are TGTGCCAGTTCTACAGGGGTCTACGAGCAGTACTTC. Translating gives CASSTGVYEQYF. Combining the CDR3 with reference TRBV19 and TRBJ2-7 gives the whole variable domain DGGITQSPKYLFRKEGQNVTLSCEQNLNHDAMYWYRQDPGQGLRLIYYSQIVNDFQKGDIAEGYSVSREKKESFPLTVTSAQKNPTAFYLCASSTGVYEQYFGPGTRLTVT.

V and J are TRBV12-5 and TRBJ1-2; D remains unclear. Germline-derived CDR1 and CDR2 are LGHNT and FRNRAP. The CDR3 is made up of 16 amino acids. Trimming removed 1 base at V and 6 bases at J, with 18 bases between. The CDR3 sequence is CASGLDLTRLVDGYTF. CDR3 nucleotides: TGTGCTAGTGGTTTGGACCTGACCAGGCTGGTGGATGGCTACACCTTC.

The CDR3 reads CATSPRGSGSGNEQFF. DNA of the CDR3: TGTGCCACCAGCCCCCGGGGTAGCGGGAGCGGGAATGAGCAGTTCTTC. The rearrangement uses TRBV15 and TRBJ2-1; 9 bases are a match to TRBD2. The V gene's germline CDR1 is LNHNV and CDR2 YYDKDF (reference sequence). V shed 5 bases, J shed 7 bases, and the junction held 12 bases outside the gene matches. This CDR3 comprises 16 residues. The whole variable domain, remainder taken from reference TRBV15 and TRBJ2-1, is DAMVIQNPRYQVTQFGKPVTLSCSQTLNHNVMYWYQQKSSQAPKLLFHYYDKDFNNEADTPDNFQSRRPNTSFCFLDIRSPGLGDTAMYLCATSPRGSGSGNEQFFGPGTRLTVL.

The rearrangement uses TRBV18 and TRBJ1-1; 7 bases are a match to TRBD1. There are 14 residues in the CDR3. The junction had 12 bases not matched to a gene; V was cut back by 9 bases and J by 5 bases. CDR1 is KGHSH, CDR2 LQKENI, per germline. The CDR3 spells CASTVGTESTEAFF. DNA of the CDR3: TGTGCCAGTACAGTCGGGACAGAGAGTACTGAAGCTTTCTTT.

The chain has TRBV29-1 and TRBJ2-2; a possible D gene is TRBD1 (7 bases). The CDR3 covers 14 residues. Between the trimmed V and J ends, which lost 7 bases and 0 bases, there was a span of 12 bases. CDR1 and CDR2 (germline): SQVTM, ANQGSEA. Here the CDR3 reads CSGGGTANTGELFF. The CDR3 nucleotides read TGCAGCGGGGGCGGGACAGCGAACACCGGGGAGCTGTTTTTT.

The chain links TRBV2 to TRBJ2-5, with a weak D call TRBD1 (6 bases). Trimming removed 6 bases from V and 5 bases from J, with 19 bases in between. This CDR3 has 15 residues. Germline V CDR1 and CDR2: SNHLY, FYNNEI. This CDR3 reads CASSPGHIKGETQYF. DNA of the CDR3: TGTGCCAGCAGCCCGGGACACATAAAGGGGGAGACCCAGTACTTC.

The chain is built from TRBV7-8 and TRBJ2-7; D remains ambiguous. There are 15 residues in the CDR3. V shed 1 base and J shed 1 base, with 11 bases lying between them. Germline CDR1 is SGHVS and CDR2 is FQNEAQ. CDR3 nucleotides: TGTGCCAGCAGCTTAGAACGCAGTCTTTCCTACGAGCAGTACTTC. It translates to CASSLERSLSYEQYF.

This clone has a single count. The chain has TRBV4-3 and TRBJ2-2, with D possibly being TRBD2 (6 bases). Between the trimmed V and J ends, which lost 8 bases and 0 bases, there was a span of 22 bases. The CDR3 is 18 amino acids. The germline V gene encodes CDR1 LGHNA and CDR2 YSLEER. The CDR3 DNA is TGCGCCAGCCCGACATTAATAGCGGCCGATCCGAACACCGGGGAGCTGTTTTTT. It codes for CASPTLIAADPNTGELFF.

The chain has TRBV11-2 and TRBJ2-5, with 9 nucleotides matching TRBD1. The length of the CDR3 is 14 residues. The V segment lost 5 bases and the J segment 4 bases; nucleotides outside the gene matches: 5. Germline CDR1 SGHAT, CDR2 FQNNGV. CDR3 residues: CASSTGTGRETQYF. The CDR3 bases are TGTGCCAGCAGCACCGGGACAGGGAGAGAGACCCAGTACTTC.

This clone was observed a single time. This chain links TRBV29-1 with TRBJ2-2, with TRBD2 matching over 11 bases. The CDR3 contains 14 residues. CDR1 and CDR2 from the germline V gene are SQVTM and ANQGSEA. J gave up 6 bases and V 4 bases, and 4 bases lay outside the gene matches. The CDR3 region is CSVVIAGGPGELFF. As DNA, the CDR3 is TGCAGCGTTGTTATAGCGGGAGGGCCCGGGGAGCTGTTTTTT.

The chain couples TRBV5-1 to TRBJ1-1; 11 bases agree with TRBD1. Unmatched junction bases numbered 5, after V lost 3 bases and J lost 7 bases. This CDR3 is built from 14 residues. The germline V gene encodes CDR1 SGHRS and CDR2 YFSETQ. The CDR3 nucleotides read TGCGCCAGCAGCTCCTGGACAGGGGGCGGTGAAGCTTTCTTT. This sequence encodes CASSSWTGGGEAFF.

J is TRBJ1-5 and V is TRBV27, with 7 bases aligning to TRBD1. V trimming: 6 bases; J trimming: 0 bases; junction bases outside the gene matches: 5. Germline lookup yields CDR1 MNHEY and CDR2 SMNVEV (reference sequence). There are 15 residues in the CDR3. The chain's CDR3 is CASRAGTASNQPQHF. In DNA form, the CDR3 reads TGTGCCAGCAGAGCCGGGACAGCTAGCAATCAGCCCCAGCATTTT.

This rearrangement joins TRBV19 to TRBJ2-2, with TRBD2 identical over 13 bases. Germline trimming cut 0 bases from V and 10 bases from J; bases unmatched to any gene: 2. The CDR3 totals 15 residues. The germline CDR1 and CDR2 sequences are LNHDA and SQIVND (reference sequence). The chain's CDR3 is CASSIDGTSGTELFF. CDR3 sequence (DNA): TGTGCCAGTAGTATAGACGGGACTAGCGGGACGGAGCTGTTTTTT.

The chain recombines TRBV5-5 with TRBJ2-2; 9 bases map to TRBD2. The germline CDR1 and CDR2 sequences are SGHKS and YYEKEE (reference sequence). V dropped 4 bases and J dropped 10; count of bases not matched to a gene: 8. The CDR3 is 14 residues long. CDR3 sequence (DNA): TGTGCCAGCAGCAGGACTAGCGTACACCCGGAGCTGTTTTTT. It encodes CASSRTSVHPELFF.

In DNA, the CDR3 is TGCGCCAGCAGCCAAGTAGCTGAAACGAACACCGGGGAGCTGTTTTTT. Its protein is CASSQVAETNTGELFF. The rearrangement joins TRBV4-1 to TRBJ2-2; D not certain. CDR3 size: 16 residues. Germline CDR1 reads MGHRA; CDR2 reads YSYEKL. V lost 1 base and J 0 bases, leaving 9 bases between the germline ends.

Only a few counts were recorded for this clone. The gene calls are TRBV7-9 and TRBJ1-5, with D maybe TRBD1 (5 bases). Looked up from germline, CDR1 is SEHNR and CDR2 is FQNEAQ (reference sequence). V was clipped by 3 bases and J by 11 bases, with 14 bases between them. This CDR3 spans 13 amino acids. The CDR3 DNA is TGTGCCAGCAGCTTTGGGGGAAGGGAGGCCCAGCATTTT. Its translation is CASSFGGREAQHF.

A note on this clone: This same CDR3 is encoded by further DNA sequences in the sample. The chain employs TRBV27 and TRBJ1-5, with D perhaps TRBD1 (5 bases). Germline-derived CDR1 and CDR2 are MNHEY and SMNVEV (reference sequence). The V end lost 3 bases, the J end lost 4 bases, and 10 bases lay between the germline ends. The CDR3 has 14 amino acids. The DNA of the CDR3 is TGTGCCAGCAGTTTGGGACGGTTTAATCAGCCCCAGCATTTT. Translating it yields CASSLGRFNQPQHF.

The genes are TRBV5-1 and TRBJ2-1; 7 bases fit TRBD2. This CDR3 has 15 amino acids. J gave up 3 bases and V 2 bases, and 5 bases lay outside the gene matches. Germline V gene lookup returns CDR1 SGHRS and CDR2 YFSETQ. The CDR3 DNA reads as TGCGCCAGCAGCTTTGCTAGCGGCCACTACAATGAGCAGTTCTTC. Its protein product is CASSFASGHYNEQFF.

The rearrangement joins TRBV27 to TRBJ2-7; 7 nucleotides line up with TRBD2. Trimming cost V 0 bases and J 2 bases; bases outside gene matches: 7. This CDR3 comprises 16 residues. Germline V CDR1 and CDR2: MNHEY, SMNVEV (reference sequence). The CDR3 sequence: CASSLSAGALPYEQYF. The CDR3, as DNA: TGTGCCAGCAGTTTATCGGCGGGAGCCTTGCCCTACGAGCAGTACTTC.

The rearrangement links TRBV7-9 to TRBJ2-7; 7 nucleotides agree with TRBD2. This CDR3 contains 16 residues. After removal of 1 base from V and 1 base from J, the junction contained 7 bases not matched to a gene. Germline V lookup: CDR1 SEHNR, CDR2 FQNEAQ (reference sequence). CDR3 sequence reads: CASSLGSAGASYEQYF. The DNA for the CDR3 is TGTGCCAGCAGCTTAGGATCGGCGGGAGCGTCCTACGAGCAGTACTTC.

The chain combines TRBV6-5 with TRBJ1-5; possible D gene TRBD1, 6 bases. CDR3 length equals 13 residues. V gave up 10 bases and J gave up 0 bases, with 10 bases separating them. Germline V CDR1 and CDR2: MNHEY, SVGAGI. CDR3 DNA sequence: TGTGCCACGCAGGGGTCTAGCAATCAGCCCCAGCATTTT. Translated, it gives CATQGSSNQPQHF.

The chain employs TRBV6-5 and TRBJ1-1; unclear D gene. The CDR3 loop spans 14 amino acids. The germline V gene has CDR1 MNHEY and CDR2 SVGAGI. The ends were cut back, 5 bases at V and 4 bases at J, with 14 bases in the middle. The CDR3 bases are TGTGCCAGCAGTCCCGCGGCGGAGCTCACTGAAGCTTTCTTT. The encoded protein is CASSPAAELTEAFF.

The chain joins TRBV7-9 to TRBJ2-7; D could derive from TRBD1 or TRBD2 (5 bases each). V shed 3 bases and J shed 3 bases, with 12 bases lying between them. CDR1 is SEHNR and CDR2 is FQNEAQ in the germline V gene (reference sequence). The CDR3 length is 14 residues. CDR3 sequence (DNA): TGTGCCAGCAGCTTCGGGACGGCATTCTACGAGCAGTACTTC. Protein product: CASSFGTAFYEQYF.

This sequence joins TRBV11-2 and TRBJ1-1, with D possibly TRBD1 on 6 matching bases. Germline V gives CDR1 SGHAT, CDR2 FQNNGV. Trimming took off 9 bases at V and 4 bases at J, with 15 bases between the two ends. The CDR3 runs 13 residues. The DNA for the CDR3 is TGTGCCAGTTGCATTCCGGGGGCCACTGAAGCTTTCTTT. It specifies CASCIPGATEAFF.

The V gene is TRBV5-8, the J gene TRBJ1-1; D remains unclear. The length of the CDR3 is 12 residues. V lost 7 bases to trimming and J lost 3 bases, with 10 bases between them. Germline V gives CDR1 SGHTS, CDR2 YDEGEE. The CDR3: CASFPGDTEAFF. CDR3 in DNA: TGTGCCAGCTTCCCCGGGGACACTGAAGCTTTCTTT. Combining the CDR3 with reference TRBV5-8 and TRBJ1-1 gives the whole variable domain EAGVTQSPTHLIKTRGQQATLRCSPISGHTSVYWYQQALGLGLQFLLWYDEGEERNRGNFPPRFSGRQFPNYSSELNVNALELEDSALYLCASFPGDTEAFFGQGTRLTVV.

The chain couples TRBV7-9 to TRBJ1-2; no reliable D call. In germline, CDR1 is SEHNR, CDR2 FQNEAQ (reference sequence). CDR3 length equals 12 residues. With 2 bases removed from V and 7 bases from J, the gap between germline ends came to 8 bases. The CDR3 nucleotides are TGTGCCAGCAGCTTATTTCCAAGTGGCTACACCTTC. Its protein product is CASSLFPSGYTF.

This sequence joins TRBV19 and TRBJ2-5; the D gene could be TRBD1 or TRBD2 (7 bases each). The CDR3 consists of 14 residues. V lost 5 bases, J lost 3 bases, and 13 bases lay in between. Germline CDR1 LNHDA, CDR2 SQIVND (reference sequence). The CDR3 bases are TGTGCCAGTAGTCCCCAGGGGGGGGAAGAGACCCAGTACTTC. Protein sequence: CASSPQGGEETQYF.

The chain carries TRBV28 and TRBJ2-1; TRBD1 is a possible D gene (5 bases). V lost 7 bases and J 10 bases, leaving 14 bases between the germline ends. Germline V CDR1 and CDR2: MDHEN, SYDVKM. This CDR3 spans 12 amino acids. CDR3 protein: CASTRPWTEQFF. Written as DNA, the CDR3 is TGTGCCAGCACCCGCCCCTGGACAGAGCAGTTCTTC. The entire variable domain, with the rest obtained from reference TRBV28 and TRBJ2-1, is as follows: DVKVTQSSRYLVKRTGEKVFLECVQDMDHENMFWYRQDPGLGLRLIYFSYDVKMKEKGDIPEGYSVSREKKERFSLILESASTNQTSMYLCASTRPWTEQFFGPGTRLTVL.

The chain employs TRBV13 and TRBJ2-7, with TRBD2 matching over 10 bases. From germline, CDR1 is PRHDT and CDR2 FYEKMQ (reference sequence). Trimming cost V 3 bases and J 0 bases; bases outside gene matches: 2. The CDR3 has 15 amino acids. The CDR3 reads CASSFGLADSYEQYF. In DNA form, the CDR3 reads TGTGCCAGCAGCTTTGGACTAGCGGACTCCTACGAGCAGTACTTC. Full variable domain (outside the CDR3, taken from reference TRBV13 and TRBJ2-7): AAGVIQSPRHLIKEKRETATLKCYPIPRHDTVYWYQQGPGQDPQFLISFYEKMQSDKGSIPDRFSAQQFSDYHSELNMSSLELGDSALYFCASSFGLADSYEQYFGPGTRLTVT.

On this clone itself: Other DNA sequences in this specimen translate into the identical CDR3. The V call is TRBV6-5, the J call TRBJ2-7; 9 nucleotides match TRBD1. The length of the CDR3 is 14 residues. Germline V lookup: CDR1 MNHEY, CDR2 SVGAGI. After removal of 2 bases from V and 4 bases from J, the junction contained 3 bases not matched to a gene. In nucleotides, the CDR3 is TGTGCCAGCAGTTACGGACAGGGGATTTACGAGCAGTACTTC. As protein: CASSYGQGIYEQYF.